This T cell receptor beta chain is from a study of CD8+CD57+ T cells in acquired aplastic anemia. Study summary: Sorted cells (CD4+ and CD8+) yielded DNA amounts that averaged approximately 3.1 ug.

The study, taken as a whole, reports: Patients and controls were found to share fewer than 35 CD8+ CDR3 sequences. Patients and controls were not found to differ significantly in CD8+ Simpson's diversity.

Using genomic DNA as the template, TCR beta VDJ and CDR3 profiling was carried out. TCRdb used MiXCR to reprocess the reads, holding one entry per CDR3 protein. The data contain 250,000 to 350,000 distinct CDR3 sequences, roughly 50% of them singletons. As regards this clonotype: Its antigen is unknown.

Sequencing was carried out using sorted CD4+, CD8+, or CD8+CD57+ T cells (not recorded which) from PBMCs. This receptor was identified in a human donor with severe aplastic anemia or a healthy control (not recorded which).

In DNA, the CDR3 is TGTGCCAGCAGCAAACACACAGGGCTCTCTCCCTACGAGCAGTACTTC. The encoded protein is CASSKHTGLSPYEQYF. The chain recombines TRBV9 with TRBJ2-7; TRBD1 is a possible D gene (6 bases). Germline V gives CDR1 SGDLS, CDR2 YYNGEE. The CDR3 contains 16 residues. Trimming removed 4 bases at V and 2 bases at J, with 19 bases between.